Listed below are T cell receptor beta chains from one sample, sequenced in a study of blood T cell repertoires in COVID-19. Repertoires were generated with immunoSEQ multiplex PCR, while TCRdb's copy carries only in-frame clones and drops some. This sample carries about 210,000 clones, over 75% of them seen once, and the ten largest clones take about 13%. Sequencing was performed on peripheral blood. The receptor set was obtained from a human donor in a cohort sampled during active COVID-19. CDR3s leave out the opening cysteine and the closing phenylalanine or tryptophan.

v_call,j_call,cdr3_aa
TRBV2,TRBJ1-2,ASSEESGTPYGYT
TRBV4-3,TRBJ1-2,ASSQDRDYGYT
TRBV5-6,TRBJ1-1,ASSLERLMNTEAF
TRBV6-5,TRBJ2-7,ASSRGTASSYEQY
TRBV19,TRBJ2-7,ASSQSRDIESYEQY
TRBV27,TRBJ2-1,ASSLSRGGYNEQF
TRBV19,TRBJ1-5,ASSPSFTTGFNQPQH
TRBV6-5,TRBJ2-7,ASSYSDQQGLN
TRBV5-5,TRBJ2-7,ASSRPGLDYEQY
TRBV7-9,TRBJ1-5,ASSRDKVGNQPQH
TRBV14,TRBJ1-1,ASSPNRGNTEAF
TRBV15,TRBJ2-7,ATSRGGNFGEQY
TRBV4-2,TRBJ2-5,ASSPSGGEETQY
TRBV29-1,TRBJ1-1,SVGFIGQQNTEAF
TRBV5-8,TRBJ2-5,ASSFRQGARGETQY
TRBV5-1,TRBJ1-6,ASALNTDRDSPLH
TRBV7-9,TRBJ1-2,ASSPDSRIGYT
TRBV4-3,TRBJ1-4,ASSQRSHGTGDEKLF
TRBV5-4,TRBJ1-3,ASSFRSGNTIY
TRBV5-1,TRBJ2-7,ASSPDPSEVKY
TRBV9,TRBJ2-5,ASSVSRETQY